The 3 T cell receptor beta chains below come from one sample, sequenced in a study of blood T cell repertoires in COVID-19. Data came from immunoSEQ multiplex PCR; TCRdb stores just in-frame clones and leaves some out. This sample has nearly 350,000 clones, with about nine tenths found just once. Sequenced sample: peripheral blood. Receptor source: a woman aged 70-85 years with COVID-19, enrolled during active disease.

This CDR3 reads CASSRRQGAGEQYF. The CDR3 DNA reads TGTGCCAGCAGTCGCCGACAGGGGGCAGGTGAGCAGTACTTC. The rearrangement joins TRBV6-6 to TRBJ2-7; TRBD1 agrees at 10 bases. Germline lookup yields CDR1 MNHNY and CDR2 SVGAGI (reference sequence). The CDR3 length is 14 residues. V shed 5 bases and J 7 bases; nucleotides not matched to a gene: 8.

This chain uses TRBV6-1 with TRBJ2-5, with 7 nucleotides matching TRBD2. V shed 3 bases, J shed 2 bases, and the junction held 6 bases outside the gene matches. Germline CDR1 and CDR2: MNHNS and SASEGT. The CDR3 is made up of 15 amino acids. As DNA, the CDR3 is TGTGCCAGCAGTGAGGGCGGGGGTACGCAAGAGACCCAGTACTTC. It codes for CASSEGGGTQETQYF.

Details on this clone: One end of the junction fails to match germline, which may point to a read error. The CDR3 nucleotides read TGTGCCAGCAGCCCACGGACTAGCGGGGGGGCCAGGCATTTT. It is translated as CASSPRTSGGARHF. This chain uses TRBV11-2 with TRBJ2-3, with 15 bases lining up with TRBD2. CDR3 size: 14 residues. The germline V gene encodes CDR1 SGHAT and CDR2 FQNNGV. Full variable domain (rest looked up from reference TRBV11-2 and TRBJ2-3): EAGVAQSPRYKIIEKRQSVAFWCNPISGHATLYWYQQILGQGPKLLIQFQNNGVVDDSQLPKDRFSAERLKGVDSTLKIQPAKLEDSAVYLCASSPRTSGGARHFGPGTRLTVL.